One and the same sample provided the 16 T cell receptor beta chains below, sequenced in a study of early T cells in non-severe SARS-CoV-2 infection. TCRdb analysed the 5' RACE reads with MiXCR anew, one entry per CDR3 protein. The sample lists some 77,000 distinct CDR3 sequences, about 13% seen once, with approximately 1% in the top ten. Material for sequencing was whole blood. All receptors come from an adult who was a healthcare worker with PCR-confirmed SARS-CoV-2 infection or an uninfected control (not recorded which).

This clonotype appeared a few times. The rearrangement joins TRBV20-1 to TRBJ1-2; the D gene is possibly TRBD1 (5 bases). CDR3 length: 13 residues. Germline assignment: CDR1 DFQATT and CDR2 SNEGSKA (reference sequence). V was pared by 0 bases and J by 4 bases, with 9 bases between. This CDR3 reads CSARDLGLYGYTF. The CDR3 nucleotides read TGCAGTGCTAGAGACCTGGGACTCTATGGCTACACCTTC.

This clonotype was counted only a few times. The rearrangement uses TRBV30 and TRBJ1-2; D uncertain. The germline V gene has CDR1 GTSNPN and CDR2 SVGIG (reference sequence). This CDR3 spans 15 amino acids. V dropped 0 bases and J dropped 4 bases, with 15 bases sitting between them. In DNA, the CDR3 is TGTGCCTGGAGTGTAAGGGCCCAAGGCGGCTATGGCTACACCTTC. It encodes CAWSVRAQGGYGYTF.

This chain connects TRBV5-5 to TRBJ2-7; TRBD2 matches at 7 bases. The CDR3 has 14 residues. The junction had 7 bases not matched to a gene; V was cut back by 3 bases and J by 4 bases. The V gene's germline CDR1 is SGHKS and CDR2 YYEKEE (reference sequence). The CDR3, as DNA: TGTGCCAGCAGCTCTGGACTAGTCGGGTACGAGCAGTACTTC. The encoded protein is CASSSGLVGYEQYF.

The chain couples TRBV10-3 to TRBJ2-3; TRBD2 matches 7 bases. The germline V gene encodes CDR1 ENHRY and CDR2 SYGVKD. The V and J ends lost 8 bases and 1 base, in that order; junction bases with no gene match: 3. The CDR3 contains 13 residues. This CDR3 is CAIGGGGTDTQYF. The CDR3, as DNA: TGTGCCATCGGGGGGGGTGGCACAGATACGCAGTATTTT.

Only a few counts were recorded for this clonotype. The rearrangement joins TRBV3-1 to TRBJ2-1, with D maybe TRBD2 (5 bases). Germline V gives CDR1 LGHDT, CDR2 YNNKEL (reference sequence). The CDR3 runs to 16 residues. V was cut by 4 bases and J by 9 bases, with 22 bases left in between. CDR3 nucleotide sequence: TGTGCCAGCAGCCCAGCCGGCCCATTCAGCGGTAGTGAGCAGTTCTTC. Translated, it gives CASSPAGPFSGSEQFF.

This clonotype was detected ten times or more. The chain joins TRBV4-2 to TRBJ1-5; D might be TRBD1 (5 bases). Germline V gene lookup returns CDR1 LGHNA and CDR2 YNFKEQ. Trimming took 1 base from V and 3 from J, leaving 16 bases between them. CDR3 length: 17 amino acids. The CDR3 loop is CASSQGQGNNFNQPQHF. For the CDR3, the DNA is TGTGCCAGCAGCCAAGGGCAGGGCAATAACTTCAATCAGCCCCAGCATTTT.

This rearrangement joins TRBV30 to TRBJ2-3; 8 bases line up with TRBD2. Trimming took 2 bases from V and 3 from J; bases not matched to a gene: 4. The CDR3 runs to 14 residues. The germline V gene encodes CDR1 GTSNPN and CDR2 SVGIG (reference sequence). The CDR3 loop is CAWSILAVTDTQYF. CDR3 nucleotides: TGTGCCTGGAGTATACTAGCGGTTACAGATACGCAGTATTTT.

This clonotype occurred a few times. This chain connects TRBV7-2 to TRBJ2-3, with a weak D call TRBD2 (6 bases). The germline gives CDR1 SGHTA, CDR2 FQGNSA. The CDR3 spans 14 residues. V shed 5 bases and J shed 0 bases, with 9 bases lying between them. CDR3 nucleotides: TGTGCCAGCAGCGCGGGGAGGAGCACAGATACGCAGTATTTT. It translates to CASSAGRSTDTQYF.

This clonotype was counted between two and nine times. The CDR3 DNA follows: TGTGCCAGCAGTCGCCGAGGGACTGAAGCTTTCTTT. Protein: CASSRRGTEAFF. The rearrangement uses TRBV28 and TRBJ1-1; D remains unclear. This CDR3 has 12 residues. The V end lost 5 bases, the J end lost 5 bases, and 9 bases lay between the germline ends. CDR1 and CDR2 from the germline V gene are MDHEN and SYDVKM. The complete variable domain, with remaining parts taken from reference TRBV28 and TRBJ1-1, reads DVKVTQSSRYLVKRTGEKVFLECVQDMDHENMFWYRQDPGLGLRLIYFSYDVKMKEKGDIPEGYSVSREKKERFSLILESASTNQTSMYLCASSRRGTEAFFGQGTRLTVV.

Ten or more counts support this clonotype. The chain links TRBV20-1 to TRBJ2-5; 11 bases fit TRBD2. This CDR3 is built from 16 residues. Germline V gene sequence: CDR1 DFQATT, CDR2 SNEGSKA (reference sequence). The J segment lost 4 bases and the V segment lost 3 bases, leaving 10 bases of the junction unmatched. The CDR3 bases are TGCAGTGCTAGTATTAGCGGGAGGGCCTCAGGAGAGACCCAGTACTTC. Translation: CSASISGRASGETQYF.

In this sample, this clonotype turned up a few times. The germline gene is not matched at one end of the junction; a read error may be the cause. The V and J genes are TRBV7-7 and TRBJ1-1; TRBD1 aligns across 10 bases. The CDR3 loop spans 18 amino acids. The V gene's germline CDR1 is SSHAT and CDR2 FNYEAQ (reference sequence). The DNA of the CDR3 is TGTGCTAGCAGCTTAGCGCCCGACAGGGGGCTATCGGAAACTGAAGCTTTCTTT. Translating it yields CASSLAPDRGLSETEAFF.

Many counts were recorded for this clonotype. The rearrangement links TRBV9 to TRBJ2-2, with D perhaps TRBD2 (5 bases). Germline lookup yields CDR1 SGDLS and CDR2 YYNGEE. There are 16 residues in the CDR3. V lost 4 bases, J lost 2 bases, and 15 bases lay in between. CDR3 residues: CASSPQLRENTGELFF. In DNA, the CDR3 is TGTGCCAGCAGCCCCCAATTGAGGGAAAACACCGGGGAGCTGTTTTTT.

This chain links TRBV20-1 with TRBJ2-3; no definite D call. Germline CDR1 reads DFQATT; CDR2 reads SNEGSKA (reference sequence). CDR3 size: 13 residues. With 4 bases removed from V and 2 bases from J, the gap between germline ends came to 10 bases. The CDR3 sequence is CSAMGRDTDTQYF. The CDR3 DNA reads TGCAGTGCTATGGGCCGAGACACAGATACGCAGTATTTT.

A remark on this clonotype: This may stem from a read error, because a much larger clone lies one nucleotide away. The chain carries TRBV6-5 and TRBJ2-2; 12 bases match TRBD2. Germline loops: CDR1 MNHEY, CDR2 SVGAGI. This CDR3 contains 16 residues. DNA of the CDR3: TGTGCCAGCATTCCGACTAGCGGGGGAAACACCGGGGAGCCGTTTTTT. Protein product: CASIPTSGGNTGEPFF.

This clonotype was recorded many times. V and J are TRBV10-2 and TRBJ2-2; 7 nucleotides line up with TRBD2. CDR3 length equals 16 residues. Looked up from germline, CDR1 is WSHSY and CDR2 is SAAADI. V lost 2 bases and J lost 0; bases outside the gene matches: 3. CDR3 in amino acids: CASSEVLAANTGELFF. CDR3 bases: TGCGCCAGCAGTGAGGTTCTAGCGGCGAACACCGGGGAGCTGTTTTTT.

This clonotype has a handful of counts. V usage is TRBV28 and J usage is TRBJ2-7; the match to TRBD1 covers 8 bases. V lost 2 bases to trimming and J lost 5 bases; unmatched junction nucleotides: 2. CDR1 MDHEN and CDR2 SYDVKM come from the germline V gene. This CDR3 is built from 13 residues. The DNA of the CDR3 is TGTGCCAGCAGTTTACAGGGGGCCCACGAGCAGTACTTC. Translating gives CASSLQGAHEQYF.